This T cell receptor beta chain was found in a study of beta chain features in type 1 diabetes. Overall study: Patients shared similar age, gender and cell yields with healthy donors. Overall study findings and caveats: People with Type 1 diabetes carried modestly yet significantly shorter TCRB CDR3s in all four CD4+ subsets.

Blood was collected once per donor into heparin, averaging around 120 mL. Cell sorting via CD45RO/CCR7/CD25/CD127/CD95/CD27 was performed to obtain CD4+ naive, central memory, regulatory and stem cell-like memory cells. Of the isolated RNA, all was reverse transcribed, and so the sequenced material was expressed TCRB transcripts. Sequencing used immunoSEQ multiplex PCR; TCRdb keeps in-frame clones, though not all of them. The table records hundreds of thousands of clones, roughly an eighth of them present only once. As regards this clone: What it binds is not known.

The CDR3 covers 13 residues. The germline V gene encodes CDR1 GTSNPN and CDR2 SVGIG (reference sequence). V lost 6 bases to trimming and J lost 9 bases, with 15 bases between them. The sequenced material came from naive CD4+ T cells from blood. This TCR came from a man aged 18 to 30 with type 1 diabetes. The gene calls are TRBV30 and TRBJ1-6, with D uncertain. CDR3 sequence: CACLIHVGSPLHF. The CDR3 DNA sequence: TGTGCCTGCCTTATACACGTCGGTTCACCCCTCCACTTT.